A single sample is the source of the 29 T cell receptor beta chains below, sequenced in a study of blood T cell repertoires in COVID-19. The protocol was immunoSEQ multiplex PCR, while the TCRdb copy is restricted to in-frame clones and leaves out a portion. The sample includes 200,000 to 250,000 clones, more than 75% of them seen just once. Sequencing was carried out using peripheral blood. These TCRs come from a man aged 50 or older with acute or convalescent COVID-19.

This chain connects TRBV25-1 to TRBJ1-2; no clear D. Trimming cost V 7 bases and J 10 bases, with 10 bases left between them. The CDR3 is made up of 10 amino acids. Germline V gene data show CDR1 as MGHDK and CDR2 as SYGVNS. CDR3 nucleotide sequence: TGTGCCAGCAAGGGCGGGGACTACACCTTC. It codes for CASKGGDYTF.

In nucleotides, the CDR3 is TGTGCCAGCAGCCTACAGGGGGTCGGCACAGATACGCAGTATTTT. Its protein is CASSLQGVGTDTQYF. The rearrangement uses TRBV5-4 and TRBJ2-3, with 8 bases that match TRBD1. Trimming at V came to 4 bases and at J to 1 base, leaving 5 bases not matched to a gene. Germline values: CDR1 SGHNT, CDR2 YYREEE (reference sequence). The CDR3 runs to 15 residues.

J is TRBJ2-1 and V is TRBV3-1 (or the pseudogene TRBV3-2), with TRBD2 identical over 7 bases. Per germline, CDR1 LGHDT and CDR2 YNNKEL (reference sequence). V was clipped by 2 bases and J by 11 bases; unmatched bases: 3. The CDR3 extends over 12 amino acids. The CDR3 reads CASSQRLAKQFF. In nucleotides, the CDR3 is TGTGCCAGCAGCCAAAGACTAGCCAAGCAGTTCTTC.

J is TRBJ1-1 and V is TRBV27; TRBD1 matches at 9 bases. Trimming removed 1 base from V and 3 bases from J; junction bases left unmatched: 3. CDR3 length: 15 residues. Per germline, CDR1 MNHEY and CDR2 SMNVEV (reference sequence). Here the CDR3 reads CASSLWGQGYTEAFF. Here the CDR3 DNA reads TGTGCCAGCAGTTTATGGGGACAGGGATACACTGAAGCTTTCTTT.

The chain has TRBV6-5 and TRBJ1-2; a possible D gene is TRBD1 (6 bases). The CDR3 runs 14 residues. V was clipped by 4 bases and J by 0 bases, with 9 bases between them. Per germline, CDR1 MNHEY and CDR2 SVGAGI. CDR3 DNA sequence: TGTGCCAGCAGTTTCAGGGGCCCTAACTATGGCTACACCTTC. This encodes CASSFRGPNYGYTF.

This clone was seen only a few times. The rearrangement links TRBV12-3 or TRBV12-4 to TRBJ1-1; D ambiguous. V lost 2 bases and J lost 0, with 4 bases in between. This CDR3 spans 13 amino acids. The CDR3 bases are TGTGCCAGCAGTTTATCCGTGAACACTGAAGCTTTCTTT. Its protein is CASSLSVNTEAFF.

The gene calls are TRBV3-1 (or the pseudogene TRBV3-2) and TRBJ1-3; D gene uncertain. The germline V gene has CDR1 LGHDT and CDR2 YNNKEL (reference sequence). V lost 1 base and J 0 bases, leaving 7 bases between the germline ends. This CDR3 is built from 15 residues. The CDR3 sequence: CASSQVGSSGNTIYF. CDR3 sequence (DNA): TGTGCCAGCAGCCAAGTGGGCAGCTCTGGAAACACCATATATTTT.

The chain uses TRBV18 and TRBJ1-5; TRBD1 might be the D (5 bases). Germline values: CDR1 KGHSH, CDR2 LQKENI. Trimming took off 2 bases at V and 2 bases at J, with 7 bases between the two ends. CDR3 size: 14 residues. Here the CDR3 DNA reads TGTGCCAGCTCACCAGGGGCAGGCAATCAGCCCCAGCATTTT. The encoded protein is CASSPGAGNQPQHF. Based on the CDR3 plus reference TRBV18 and TRBJ1-5, the full variable domain is NAGVMQNPRHLVRRRGQEARLRCSPMKGHSHVYWYRQLPEEGLKFMVYLQKENIIDESGMPKERFSAEFPKEGPSILRIQQVVRGDSAAYFCASSPGAGNQPQHFGDGTRLSIL.

The J gene is TRBJ2-7, the V gene TRBV12-3 or TRBV12-4; the D is unclear. Trimming removed 1 base at V and 4 bases at J, with 8 bases between. CDR3 length equals 13 residues. CDR3 residues: CASSLDWRYEQYF. The CDR3 DNA sequence: TGTGCCAGCAGTTTAGACTGGAGATACGAGCAGTACTTC.

This rearrangement joins TRBV30 to TRBJ1-5, with 7 bases fitting TRBD1. This CDR3 contains 15 residues. V lost 1 base, J lost 4 bases, and 7 bases stayed unmatched. Germline CDR1 GTSNPN, CDR2 SVGIG (reference sequence). In DNA form, the CDR3 reads TGTGCCTGGAGTGAGGGCAGGGGGTATAATCAGCCCCAGCATTTT. Amino acids: CAWSEGRGYNQPQHF.

This sequence joins TRBV30 and TRBJ1-5, with D possibly being TRBD1 (6 bases). The CDR3 consists of 13 residues. Germline values: CDR1 GTSNPN, CDR2 SVGIG (reference sequence). The V and J ends lost 5 bases and 4 bases respectively, with 12 bases between them. The CDR3: CAWATGDNQPQHF. CDR3 bases: TGTGCCTGGGCGACAGGAGATAATCAGCCCCAGCATTTT.

Notes on this clone: Other nucleotide sequences from this sample produce the same CDR3. This chain joins TRBV3-1 (or the pseudogene TRBV3-2) and TRBJ1-1; TRBD1 matches 8 bases. The CDR3 totals 14 residues. The germline V gene has CDR1 LGHDT and CDR2 YNNKEL (reference sequence). V dropped 4 bases and J dropped 1; count of bases not matched to a gene: 2. The CDR3 reads CASSPGQGNTEAFF. The CDR3 DNA is TGTGCCAGCAGCCCTGGACAGGGGAACACTGAAGCTTTCTTT.

The V gene is TRBV9, the J gene TRBJ1-2, with TRBD1 identical over 7 bases. Germline assignment: CDR1 SGDLS and CDR2 YYNGEE. J lost 0 bases, V lost 3 bases, and 5 bases had no gene match. CDR3 length: 15 amino acids. The CDR3 is CASSESTGTNYGYTF. The DNA of the CDR3 is TGTGCCAGCAGCGAATCGACAGGGACTAACTATGGCTACACCTTC.

V and J are TRBV27 and TRBJ2-7; a weak D match, TRBD2 (5 bases). V was shortened by 3 bases and J by 2 bases, with 11 bases between the two germline ends. The CDR3 extends over 14 amino acids. CDR1 MNHEY and CDR2 SMNVEV come from the germline V gene (reference sequence). CDR3 bases: TGTGCCAGCAGTTTGCAGGCCGGGGCCTACGAGCAGTACTTC. This translates into CASSLQAGAYEQYF.

This sequence joins TRBV7-8 and TRBJ2-1; D call uncertain. Germline V lookup: CDR1 SGHVS, CDR2 FQNEAQ. Deletions cut 1 base from V and 4 bases from J, with 11 bases between. This CDR3 spans 15 amino acids. CDR3 region: CASSLGFGGYNEQFF. The CDR3 DNA reads TGTGCCAGCAGCTTAGGATTCGGCGGTTACAATGAGCAGTTCTTC.

This chain links TRBV18 with TRBJ2-7; 7 bases match TRBD1. This CDR3 has 16 residues. The V and J ends lost 5 bases and 1 base, in that order; junction bases with no gene match: 11. Germline V gene data show CDR1 as KGHSH and CDR2 as LQKENI. The CDR3: CASSGIGQALSYEQYF. The CDR3 coding sequence is TGTGCCAGCTCAGGGATCGGACAGGCCCTATCCTACGAGCAGTACTTC.

This clone was detected once. The chain recombines TRBV5-1 with TRBJ2-7; 7 bases match TRBD1. Trimming removed 0 bases from V and 5 bases from J; junction bases left unmatched: 11. Per the germline V gene, CDR1 is SGHRS and CDR2 is YFSETQ. This CDR3 contains 16 residues. The CDR3, as DNA: TGCGCCAGCAGCTTGGAACCGACAGGGCGCTTCAACGAGCAGTACTTC. It encodes CASSLEPTGRFNEQYF.

The V call is TRBV20-1, the J call TRBJ2-7; 8 positions agree with TRBD2. CDR1 and CDR2 from the germline V gene are DFQATT and SNEGSKA (reference sequence). The CDR3 totals 14 residues. V shed 3 bases, J shed 0 bases, and the junction held 4 bases outside the gene matches. In nucleotides, the CDR3 is TGCAGTGCTAGTGGCGGGGGGAACTCCTACGAGCAGTACTTC. It specifies CSASGGGNSYEQYF.

This chain uses TRBV29-1 with TRBJ2-5; D remains unclear. Germline CDR1 SQVTM, CDR2 ANQGSEA. The CDR3 runs to 12 residues. The V gene lost 4 bases and the J gene lost 1 base, with 7 bases spanning the gap. CDR3 coding DNA: TGCAGCGTTGGCTCCGGCCAAGAGACCCAGTACTTC. As protein: CSVGSGQETQYF.

This chain uses TRBV7-8 with TRBJ1-2; D not resolved. Trimming took 1 base from V and 10 from J, leaving 13 bases between them. The CDR3 runs 13 residues. Germline V gene sequence: CDR1 SGHVS, CDR2 FQNEAQ. DNA for the CDR3: TGTGCCAGCAGCTTAGTTGCGGGCCGGAACTACACCTTC. This translates into CASSLVAGRNYTF.

This chain links TRBV5-1 with TRBJ2-7, with TRBD1 matching 7 bases. Germline trimming cut 3 bases from V and 2 bases from J; bases unmatched to any gene: 5. This CDR3 is 14 amino acids long. Germline V gene sequence: CDR1 SGHRS, CDR2 YFSETQ. CDR3 residues: CASSSSGGTYEQYF. The DNA for the CDR3 is TGCGCCAGCAGCTCCTCAGGGGGTACCTACGAGCAGTACTTC.

In its sample, this clone was seen a few times. The gene calls are TRBV5-1 and TRBJ1-2; possibly TRBD1 for D (6 bases). The CDR3 consists of 15 residues. V was cut by 5 bases and J by 4 bases, with 18 bases left in between. Germline V CDR1 and CDR2: SGHRS, YFSETQ. In nucleotides, the CDR3 is TGCGCCAGCAGACTCGCTATCCGGGACACCTATGGCTACACCTTC. It is translated as CASRLAIRDTYGYTF.

The CDR3 protein is CASSQDWGDEAFF. CDR3 coding DNA: TGCGCCAGCAGCCAAGATTGGGGGGATGAAGCTTTCTTT. J is TRBJ1-1 and V is TRBV4-1, with D perhaps TRBD1 (5 bases). Between the trimmed V and J ends, which lost 0 bases and 7 bases, there was a span of 9 bases. The CDR3 has 13 amino acids. Germline values: CDR1 MGHRA, CDR2 YSYEKL.

The V call is TRBV29-1, the J call TRBJ2-5; 7 bases agree with TRBD2. The ends lost 6 bases at V and 7 bases at J; junction bases unmatched: 8. The germline V gene has CDR1 SQVTM and CDR2 ANQGSEA. The CDR3 consists of 12 residues. DNA of the CDR3: TGCAGCGTCGGGGGGACCGCGGGGACCCAGTACTTC. Translation gives CSVGGTAGTQYF.

This chain uses TRBV5-1 with TRBJ1-2; maybe TRBD1 (6 bases). Germline CDR1 reads SGHRS; CDR2 reads YFSETQ. V was pared by 5 bases and J by 6 bases, with 11 bases between. There are 12 residues in the CDR3. CDR3 nucleotides: TGCGCCAGCAGGGAAGACAGGAATGGCTACACCTTC. Translation: CASREDRNGYTF.

This clone came up many times. The same CDR3 also results from other DNA sequences found in this sample. This rearrangement joins TRBV7-3 to TRBJ2-2; TRBD2 agrees at 12 bases. CDR1 and CDR2 from the germline V gene are SGHTA and FQGTGA. CDR3 size: 15 residues. V lost 5 bases to trimming and J lost 4 bases; unmatched junction nucleotides: 2. CDR3: CASSPSGGATGELFF. The CDR3 nucleotides read TGTGCCAGCAGCCCTAGCGGGGGGGCCACCGGGGAGCTGTTTTTT.

CDR3 residues: CSVTDLGGGMPDTQYF. The CDR3 nucleotides read TGCAGCGTTACGGACCTAGGGGGGGGCATGCCAGATACGCAGTATTTT. The V call is TRBV29-1, the J call TRBJ2-3, with TRBD2 as a possible D gene (7 bases). Germline V gives CDR1 SQVTM, CDR2 ANQGSEA. Trimming took 5 bases from V and 4 from J, leaving 22 bases between them. The CDR3 runs 16 residues.

This clone was seen a few times. The rearrangement uses TRBV6-5 and TRBJ1-5, with D possibly being TRBD1 (6 bases). Germline CDR1 and CDR2: MNHEY and SVGAGI. The CDR3 runs 14 residues. V was clipped by 4 bases and J by 9 bases, with 16 bases between them. CDR3 sequence: CASSSRTEGVPQHF. The CDR3 coding sequence is TGTGCCAGCAGTTCCCGGACAGAAGGAGTGCCCCAGCATTTT.

J is TRBJ1-2 and V is TRBV5-1; the match to TRBD1 covers 10 bases. The V segment lost 5 bases and the J segment 4 bases; nucleotides outside the gene matches: 11. The CDR3 runs 16 residues. The germline V gene encodes CDR1 SGHRS and CDR2 YFSETQ. The CDR3 reads CASRAGGTGESYGYTF. As DNA, the CDR3 is TGCGCCAGCAGGGCCGGCGGGACAGGGGAATCCTATGGCTACACCTTC. Looking up the rest from reference TRBV5-1 and TRBJ1-2 gives the full variable domain: KAGVTQTPRYLIKTRGQQVTLSCSPISGHRSVSWYQQTPGQGLQFLFEYFSETQRNKGNFPGRFSGRQFSNSRSEMNVSTLELGDSALYLCASRAGGTGESYGYTFGSGTRLTVV.